The 27 T cell receptor beta chains reported below all come from one sample, sequenced in a study of blood T cells in healthy people across ages. A second about 6 to 12 cycle PCR used barcoded and J-beta primers. TCRdb re-derived calls from the 5' RACE reads in MiXCR, one entry per CDR3 protein. The sample carries about 830,000 distinct CDR3 sequences, nearly 60% recorded once. The sequencing input was blood. All receptors derive from a man aged 25 to 45 in good health.

In this sample, this clonotype turned up once. The rearrangement joins TRBV11-2 to TRBJ2-7; the D is unclear. V was clipped by 5 bases and J by 2 bases, with 16 bases between them. The CDR3 is made up of 15 amino acids. Germline assignment: CDR1 SGHAT and CDR2 FQNNGV. The CDR3: CASSPQGNPPYEQYF. The CDR3, as DNA: TGTGCCAGCAGCCCCCAAGGGAACCCCCCCTACGAGCAGTACTTC.

The chain recombines TRBV6-1 with TRBJ2-7; D not certain. This CDR3 is 13 amino acids long. Trimming took 6 bases from V and 7 from J, leaving 16 bases between them. Germline CDR1 is MNHNS and CDR2 is SASEGT. The CDR3 here is CASRAYQGLEQYF. The CDR3 region has the DNA TGTGCCAGCAGGGCATACCAAGGGCTTGAGCAGTACTTC.

Only a few counts were recorded for this clonotype. The gene calls are TRBV27 and TRBJ2-7; 7 bases are shared with TRBD1. The trim removed 5 bases at V and 0 bases at J, leaving 10 bases unmatched. The CDR3 is 16 residues long. Germline V CDR1 and CDR2: MNHEY, SMNVEV (reference sequence). The CDR3 loop is CASSMTTGEPSYEQYF. The CDR3 bases are TGTGCCAGCAGTATGACAACAGGGGAGCCCTCCTACGAGCAGTACTTC.

This chain connects TRBV7-3 to TRBJ2-3; D uncertain. The CDR3 consists of 17 residues. Trimming removed 4 bases from V and 1 base from J, with 18 bases in between. Germline loops: CDR1 SGHTA, CDR2 FQGTGA. For the CDR3, the DNA is TGTGCCAGCAGCTCCGGACCCCCGCTCGACCGCACAGATACGCAGTATTTT. Translation gives CASSSGPPLDRTDTQYF.

There are many counts of this clonotype. This chain links TRBV10-3 with TRBJ2-4; 8 nucleotides match TRBD1. Unmatched junction bases numbered 14, after V lost 10 bases and J lost 9 bases. The germline V gene encodes CDR1 ENHRY and CDR2 SYGVKD. The CDR3 sequence is 14 residues long. The CDR3 loop reads CATALSGGASIQYF. CDR3 coding DNA: TGTGCCACCGCCCTTTCAGGGGGCGCTAGCATTCAGTACTTC.

The chain uses TRBV15 and TRBJ2-1, with D tentatively TRBD1 (6 bases). Germline loops: CDR1 LNHNV, CDR2 YYDKDF (reference sequence). V lost 0 bases and J lost 5, with 11 bases in between. The CDR3 covers 15 residues. The CDR3: CATSRDRGPDNEQFF. CDR3 DNA: TGTGCCACCAGCAGAGACAGGGGCCCCGACAATGAGCAGTTCTTC.

This clonotype was counted only a few times. This rearrangement joins TRBV7-2 to TRBJ2-4, with D tentatively TRBD2 (5 bases). The CDR3 extends over 14 amino acids. Germline V gene data show CDR1 as SGHTA and CDR2 as FQGNSA. Trimming left V 5 bases short and J 7 bases short, with 15 bases between. The DNA of the CDR3 is TGTGCCAGCAGCCCCCCGGGCAGCGGTAACATTCAGTACTTC. Protein: CASSPPGSGNIQYF.

The rearrangement uses TRBV6-5 and TRBJ1-1; D is undetermined. CDR3 length: 14 amino acids. Per germline, CDR1 MNHEY and CDR2 SVGAGI. Deletions cut 8 bases from V and 2 bases from J, with 15 bases between. CDR3 in DNA: TGTGCCAGCTATAACCCGGGGTTAAACACTGAAGCTTTCTTT. It specifies CASYNPGLNTEAFF.

The CDR3 region is CASSSGQGLLSDTQYF. CDR3 DNA sequence: TGTGCCAGCAGCTCTGGACAGGGACTCCTGTCCGATACGCAGTATTTT. V usage is TRBV7-8 and J usage is TRBJ2-3; 8 nucleotides align to TRBD1. Trimming removed 4 bases from V and 6 bases from J; junction bases left unmatched: 12. Germline lookup yields CDR1 SGHVS and CDR2 FQNEAQ. The CDR3 runs to 16 residues.

This clonotype was recorded a few times. The rearrangement uses TRBV7-2 and TRBJ2-7; the D gene is possibly TRBD2 (5 bases). V was pared by 2 bases and J by 0 bases, with 8 bases between. Germline CDR1 and CDR2: SGHTA and FQGNSA. The CDR3 totals 14 residues. The CDR3, as DNA: TGTGCCAGCAGCTTAATTGGGAGCTCCTACGAGCAGTACTTC. Translating it yields CASSLIGSSYEQYF.

The chain carries TRBV27 and TRBJ1-1; D is perhaps TRBD1 (6 bases). The V end was cut by 2 bases, the J end by 6 bases, with 16 bases between. The CDR3 contains 15 residues. Germline V gene sequence: CDR1 MNHEY, CDR2 SMNVEV (reference sequence). The CDR3 sequence is CASSLNGGGRAEAFF. In DNA form, the CDR3 reads TGTGCCAGCAGTTTAAATGGAGGGGGTAGGGCTGAAGCTTTCTTT.

In the case of this clonotype: Germline is not matched at one junction end, which may reflect a read error. The CDR3 nucleotides are TGTGCCGGCAGCTTAAGAGGCGGGGGGGCCCGTGAGCAGTTCTTC. Amino acid sequence: CAGSLRGGGAREQFF. The gene calls are TRBV11-3 and TRBJ2-1; 9 bases match TRBD2. The CDR3 consists of 15 residues. CDR1 SGHNT and CDR2 YENEEA come from the germline V gene.

The chain employs TRBV4-3 and TRBJ2-7; maybe TRBD1 (5 bases). The CDR3 totals 14 residues. Trimming took off 1 base at V and 5 bases at J, with 12 bases between the two ends. Germline CDR1 and CDR2: LGHNA and YSLEER. CDR3 in amino acids: CASSQGPGNHEQYF. In nucleotides, the CDR3 is TGCGCCAGCAGCCAAGGACCAGGGAACCACGAGCAGTACTTC.

This clonotype occurred a few times. This chain joins TRBV20-1 and TRBJ2-5; the D gene is possibly TRBD1 (5 bases). The germline V gene encodes CDR1 DFQATT and CDR2 SNEGSKA (reference sequence). V was clipped by 0 bases and J by 7 bases, with 18 bases between them. The CDR3 is made up of 15 amino acids. The CDR3 loop reads CSARDAGLTPGTQYF. In nucleotides, the CDR3 is TGCAGTGCTAGAGATGCAGGGTTGACCCCAGGGACCCAGTACTTC.

As for this clonotype: This could be a read error, since a much larger clone is one nucleotide away. The missing conserved phenylalanine or tryptophan at the end of this CDR3 makes a read error likely. This chain uses TRBV7-2 with TRBJ2-5; 7 positions match TRBD1. Germline CDR1 reads SGHTA; CDR2 reads FQGNSA. With V trimmed by 7 bases and J by 2 bases, 4 bases remained unmatched. The length of the CDR3 is 13 residues. The CDR3 DNA follows: TGTGCCAGCACCATGGACAGGCAAGAGACCCAGTACTTA. Protein: CASTMDRQETQYL.

In this sample, this clonotype turned up many times. CDR3 nucleotides: TGTGCCAGCAGCCGAGGGGATCAGCCCCAGCATTTT. As protein: CASSRGDQPQHF. The chain is built from TRBV7-9 and TRBJ1-5, with D possibly matching TRBD1 (5 bases). The length of the CDR3 is 12 residues. V shed 5 bases and J shed 5 bases, with 7 bases lying between them. Germline assignment: CDR1 SEHNR and CDR2 FQNEAQ (reference sequence). The full variable domain, with the rest looked up from reference TRBV7-9 and TRBJ1-5, is DTGVSQNPRHKITKRGQNVTFRCDPISEHNRLYWYRQTLGQGPEFLTYFQNEAQLEKSRLLSDRFSAERPKGSFSTLEIQRTEQGDSAMYLCASSRGDQPQHFGDGTRLSIL.

This chain uses TRBV5-6 with TRBJ2-1, with no clear D. Trimming left V 0 bases short and J 2 bases short, with 12 bases between. This CDR3 region has 16 residues. Germline V lookup: CDR1 SGHDT, CDR2 YYEEEE. CDR3 nucleotide sequence: TGTGCCAGCAGCTTGGCGGTTAGCAGCGCCTACAATGAGCAGTTCTTC. This sequence encodes CASSLAVSSAYNEQFF.

The chain has TRBV20-1 and TRBJ2-5; 7 bases are shared with TRBD2. The CDR3 covers 13 residues. Germline V gives CDR1 DFQATT, CDR2 SNEGSKA (reference sequence). J gave up 1 base and V 6 bases, and 5 bases lay outside the gene matches. The CDR3 region is CSALTSTQETQYF. CDR3 DNA: TGCAGTGCGCTGACTAGCACCCAAGAGACCCAGTACTTC.

This clonotype was counted between two and nine times. The chain is built from TRBV7-9 and TRBJ2-1, with D hard to call. V was shortened by 5 bases and J by 4 bases, with 15 bases between the two germline ends. CDR1 SEHNR and CDR2 FQNEAQ come from the germline V gene (reference sequence). CDR3 length: 15 residues. This CDR3 reads CASSPKGSSYNEQFF. CDR3 in DNA: TGTGCCAGCAGCCCTAAAGGCAGTTCTTACAATGAGCAGTTCTTC.

This clonotype was seen only a few times. This chain joins TRBV7-2 and TRBJ2-7; D gene ambiguous. In germline, CDR1 is SGHTA, CDR2 FQGNSA. Trimming removed 0 bases at V and 2 bases at J, with 8 bases between. CDR3 length equals 14 residues. CDR3 in DNA: TGTGCCAGCAGCTTAGCTACATCTACCTACGAGCAGTACTTC. Protein: CASSLATSTYEQYF.

The chain carries TRBV3-1 and TRBJ1-3, with TRBD1 identical over 11 bases. The V gene end was trimmed by 3 bases and the J gene end by 3 bases; junction bases not matched to a gene: 4. The CDR3 sequence is 16 residues long. Looked up from germline, CDR1 is LGHDT and CDR2 is YNNKEL (reference sequence). CDR3 region: CASSHRTGGFGNTIYF. CDR3 DNA sequence: TGTGCCAGCAGCCACCGGACAGGGGGCTTTGGAAACACCATATATTTT.

The chain joins TRBV20-1 to TRBJ2-4; D might be TRBD2 (6 bases). The assigned J gene may be wrong: the sequence end matches TRBJ2-7 better. The CDR3 contains 15 residues. Germline values: CDR1 DFQATT, CDR2 SNEGSKA (reference sequence). CDR3 residues: CSARDYLATTYEQYF. The CDR3 DNA follows: TGCAGTGCTAGAGATTACCTAGCGACAACCTACGAGCAGTACTTC.

The chain employs TRBV10-3 and TRBJ2-5, with a tentative D call TRBD2 (5 bases). Germline CDR1 ENHRY, CDR2 SYGVKD. With 6 bases removed from V and 11 bases from J, the gap between germline ends came to 22 bases. The CDR3 spans 14 residues. The CDR3, as DNA: TGTGCCATCAGGGCCGCAGCGGACCACAATGAGCAGTACTTC. As protein: CAIRAAADHNEQYF.

The J gene is TRBJ2-3, the V gene TRBV9; the D gene is possibly TRBD1 (5 bases). The CDR3 runs 15 residues. V gave up 0 bases and J gave up 2 bases, with 10 bases separating them. Germline V gene lookup returns CDR1 SGDLS and CDR2 YYNGEE. CDR3 bases: TGTGCCAGCAGCGTAGCTCGACAGTTCACAGATACGCAGTATTTT. Protein: CASSVARQFTDTQYF.

This clonotype was recorded a few times. This chain uses TRBV9 with TRBJ2-1; D unresolved. This CDR3 spans 13 amino acids. Trimming cost V 7 bases and J 1 base, with 9 bases left between them. Germline CDR1 SGDLS, CDR2 YYNGEE. The CDR3: CASGGGSYNEQFF. The CDR3 DNA reads TGTGCCAGCGGTGGCGGTTCCTACAATGAGCAGTTCTTC.

This chain joins TRBV10-3 and TRBJ1-1; unclear D gene. The CDR3 is 14 amino acids. Trimming took 3 bases from V and 3 from J, leaving 11 bases between them. The germline V gene has CDR1 ENHRY and CDR2 SYGVKD. The CDR3 DNA is TGTGCCATCAGTGAATCGGACGCATACACTGAAGCTTTCTTT. It specifies CAISESDAYTEAFF.

The genes are TRBV6-2 or TRBV6-3 and TRBJ2-7; 8 bases map to TRBD2. V lost 2 bases and J lost 2; bases outside the gene matches: 8. The CDR3 loop spans 16 amino acids. Germline V lookup: CDR1 MNHEY, CDR2 SVGEGT. CDR3 loop: CASSYPGREFTYEQYF. The CDR3 DNA follows: TGTGCCAGCAGTTACCCCGGGAGGGAGTTCACCTACGAGCAGTACTTC.